Listed below are T cell receptor beta chains from one sample, sequenced in a study of CD8 T cells in ankylosing spondylitis. MiXCR was run by TCRdb on the 5' RACE reads, yielding one entry per CDR3 protein. The table includes 800,000 to 900,000 distinct CDR3 sequences, approximately 12% detected once. Specimen: blood, either unsorted or a sorted T cell fraction (not recorded which). These receptors were collected from a male donor with ankylosing spondylitis. Each CDR3 is given with its conserved first and last residue. D genes are given only for firm matches. For some rows the clone size is stated as once, few or many, or as a class when expanded; others skip it.

v_gene	d_gene	abundance	j_gene	CDR3aa	CDR3nt
TRBV5-1	NA	few	TRBJ2-7	CASSLLGSTYEQYF	TGCGCCAGCAGCTTGCTAGGGTCTACCTACGAGCAGTACTTC
TRBV29-1	NA	many	TRBJ2-1	CSVSSGRGHNEQFF	TGCAGCGTTTCGAGCGGGCGAGGCCACAATGAGCAGTTCTTC
TRBV5-1	TRBD2	NA	TRBJ2-3	CASSLSLAGPQLSTDTQYF	TGCGCCAGCAGCTTGAGTCTAGCGGGGCCCCAATTAAGCACAGATACGCAGTATTTT
TRBV3-1	NA	NA	TRBJ2-6	CASSQGVRSGANVLTF	TGTGCCAGCAGCCAAGGAGTGCGCTCTGGGGCCAACGTCCTGACTTTC
TRBV12-3/TRBV12-4	TRBD1	many	TRBJ2-1	CASRNRGWAYNEQFF	TGTGCCAGCAGAAACAGGGGATGGGCTTACAATGAGCAGTTCTTC
TRBV7-6	NA	few	TRBJ1-3	CASRGSTGYSGNTIYF	TGTGCCAGCAGGGGCAGCACCGGATACTCTGGAAACACCATATATTTT
TRBV20-1	NA	NA	TRBJ1-4	CSARIQGSEKLFF	TGCAGTGCTAGAATTCAGGGAAGTGAAAAACTGTTTTTT
TRBV6-5	NA	few	TRBJ1-2	CASSYSERVGTNYGYTF	TGTGCCAGCAGTTACTCGGAGAGGGTCGGGACAAACTATGGCTACACCTTC
TRBV7-2	NA	NA	TRBJ1-3	CASSFRTGNSGNTIYF	TGTGCCAGCAGCTTTCGGACGGGAAACTCTGGAAACACCATATATTTT
TRBV20-1	NA	NA	TRBJ1-2	CSAGADYGYTF	TGCAGTGCCGGTGCGGACTATGGCTACACCTTC
TRBV15	TRBD2	NA	TRBJ2-5	CATRTSGEETQYF	TGTGCCACCAGAACTAGCGGAGAAGAGACCCAGTACTTC
TRBV7-3	NA	NA	TRBJ2-1	CASSLWSSSYNEQFF	TGTGCCAGCAGCTTATGGAGTAGCTCCTACAATGAGCAGTTCTTC
TRBV4-2	NA	NA	TRBJ1-4	CASSRGSLDEKLFF	TGTGCCAGCAGCCGGGGGTCCCTCGACGAAAAACTGTTTTTT
TRBV7-9	NA	NA	TRBJ1-5	CASSSTLGDHQPQHF	TGTGCCAGCAGCTCCACCCTGGGGGATCATCAGCCCCAGCATTTT
TRBV18	NA	few	TRBJ1-1	CASSRLAGILSEAFF	TGTGCCAGCTCACGCTTGGCAGGAATCTTATCTGAAGCTTTCTTT
TRBV6-2/TRBV6-3	NA	NA	TRBJ1-1	CASSYWSGNTEAFF	TGTGCCAGCAGTTACTGGTCGGGGAACACTGAAGCTTTCTTT
TRBV11-2	NA	many	TRBJ2-5	CASSWGYQETQYF	TGTGCCAGCAGCTGGGGGTACCAAGAGACCCAGTACTTC
TRBV20-1	TRBD2	many	TRBJ2-5	CIPSGRTQETQYF	TGCATACCTAGCGGGAGAACCCAAGAGACCCAGTACTTC
TRBV20-1	TRBD1	few	TRBJ1-1	CSATQGAHTEAFF	TGCAGTGCTACTCAGGGGGCGCACACTGAAGCTTTCTTT
TRBV20-1	NA	many	TRBJ2-7	CSARGPHYRNEQYF	TGCAGTGCTAGAGGTCCTCACTATAGAAACGAGCAGTACTTC
TRBV7-2	NA	few	TRBJ1-2	CASSFRQLSGYGYTF	TGTGCCAGCAGCTTTCGACAGCTCTCGGGGTATGGCTACACCTTC
TRBV29-1	TRBD1	NA	TRBJ2-7	CSVVPGTAFEPYEQYF	TGCAGCGTTGTACCCGGGACAGCCTTCGAACCCTACGAGCAGTACTTC
TRBV6-5	TRBD2	NA	TRBJ2-1	CASSYLPRTSGFYNEQFF	TGTGCCAGCAGTTACTTACCCCGCACTAGCGGATTTTACAATGAGCAGTTCTTC
TRBV5-4	NA	NA	TRBJ2-2	CASSWGAGHSDGELFF	TGTGCCAGCAGCTGGGGAGCAGGGCATTCTGACGGGGAGCTGTTTTTT
TRBV5-1	NA	many	TRBJ1-1	CASSLAGYAEAFF	TGCGCCAGCAGCTTGGCGGGGTACGCTGAAGCTTTCTTT
TRBV15	NA	NA	TRBJ2-2	CASGLGGNTWALFF	TGTGCCAGCGGCCTGGGTGGCAACACCTGGGCACTGTTTTTT
TRBV20-1	NA	NA	TRBJ2-1	CSARDRGASYNEQFF	TGCAGTGCTAGAGATCGCGGGGCCTCCTACAATGAGCAGTTCTTC
TRBV20-1	NA	few	TRBJ2-7	CSARSGTLSYEQYF	TGCAGTGCTAGATCCGGGACCCTCTCCTACGAGCAGTACTTC
TRBV12-3/TRBV12-4	NA	many	TRBJ1-1	CASSPFQGNTEAFF	TGTGCCAGCAGTCCTTTTCAGGGGAACACTGAAGCTTTCTTT
TRBV10-1	NA	NA	TRBJ2-2	CASTQDTYTGELFF	TGCGCCAGCACTCAGGACACCTACACCGGGGAGCTGTTTTTT
TRBV11-1	NA	NA	TRBJ2-7	CASSSIGVFYEQYF	TGTGCCAGCAGCTCTATCGGTGTCTTCTACGAGCAGTACTTC
TRBV18	NA	NA	TRBJ2-2	CASSPIRNGELFF	TGTGCCAGCTCACCAATTCGGAACGGGGAGCTGTTTTTT
TRBV2	NA	NA	TRBJ2-5	CASSVTGQETQYF	TGTGCCAGCAGTGTTACGGGACAAGAGACCCAGTACTTC
TRBV12-3/TRBV12-4	NA	few	TRBJ2-5	CASSSPKAVETQYF	TGTGCCAGCAGTTCCCCGAAGGCGGTAGAGACCCAGTACTTC
TRBV5-1	NA	NA	TRBJ1-2	CASSFLPNYGYTF	TGCGCCAGCAGCTTTTTGCCTAACTATGGCTACACCTTC
TRBV10-3	NA	few	TRBJ1-1	CAISAGQGENTEAFF	TGTGCCATCAGTGCCGGCCAGGGCGAGAACACTGAAGCTTTCTTT
TRBV7-2	NA	few	TRBJ1-1	CASSPQTQLNTEAFF	TGTGCCAGCAGCCCACAGACGCAGCTGAACACTGAAGCTTTCTTT
TRBV6-2/TRBV6-3	NA	few	TRBJ2-1	CASSPPLHEQFF	TGTGCCAGCAGCCCTCCCCTTCATGAGCAGTTCTTC
TRBV24-1	TRBD2	few	TRBJ2-3	CATSPSGAGEADTQYF	TGTGCCACCAGCCCAAGCGGCGCGGGAGAAGCAGATACGCAGTATTTT
TRBV20-1	NA	once	TRBJ2-3	CSAGRPADTQYF	TGCAGTGCCGGGCGACCGGCGGATACGCAGTATTTT
TRBV5-1	TRBD1	few	TRBJ1-3	CASSATGNPGNTIYF	TGCGCCAGCAGCGCGACAGGGAATCCCGGAAACACCATATATTTT
TRBV20-1	NA	few	TRBJ2-7	CSATPGLNYEQYF	TGCAGTGCAACTCCGGGACTGAACTACGAGCAGTACTTC
TRBV7-2	TRBD1	many	TRBJ2-7	CASSTTRTGFYEQYF	TGTGCCAGCAGTACGACTCGGACAGGCTTCTACGAGCAGTACTTC
TRBV20-1	NA	NA	TRBJ2-3	CSSPGTSSADTQYF	TGCAGTTCACCCGGGACCTCTTCGGCAGATACGCAGTATTTT
TRBV9	TRBD1	few	TRBJ1-3	CASSTTGAGNTIYF	TGTGCCAGCAGCACGACAGGGGCTGGAAACACCATATATTTT
TRBV11-2	TRBD2	NA	TRBJ2-1	CASSGRTSGGASLSSYNEQFF	TGTGCCAGCAGCGGACGGACTAGCGGGGGGGCATCTTTAAGCTCCTACAATGAGCAGTTCTTC
TRBV6-1	NA	many	TRBJ1-4	CASSGQNEKLFF	TGTGCCAGCAGTGGACAGAATGAAAAACTGTTTTTT
TRBV5-1	NA	NA	TRBJ2-1	CASKGVPAVDEQFF	TGCGCCAGCAAAGGCGTCCCCGCGGTGGATGAGCAGTTCTTC
TRBV20-1	NA	NA	TRBJ1-2	CRAGAQANYGYTF	TGCAGAGCAGGGGCCCAAGCTAACTATGGCTACACCTTC
TRBV29-1	NA	many	TRBJ2-5	CSVSDGQETQYF	TGCAGCGTATCGGACGGTCAAGAGACCCAGTACTTC
TRBV7-9	TRBD1	NA	TRBJ2-2	CAEEDRATGELFF	TGTGCCGAAGAGGACAGGGCCACCGGGGAGCTGTTTTTT
TRBV20-1	NA	few	TRBJ1-1	CSAREAGLGTEAFF	TGCAGTGCTAGAGAGGCAGGGCTCGGCACTGAAGCTTTCTTT
TRBV12-3/TRBV12-4	NA	NA	TRBJ1-3	CASSSGLTSSGNTIYF	TGTGCCAGCAGTTCAGGACTTACGAGCTCTGGAAACACCATATATTTT